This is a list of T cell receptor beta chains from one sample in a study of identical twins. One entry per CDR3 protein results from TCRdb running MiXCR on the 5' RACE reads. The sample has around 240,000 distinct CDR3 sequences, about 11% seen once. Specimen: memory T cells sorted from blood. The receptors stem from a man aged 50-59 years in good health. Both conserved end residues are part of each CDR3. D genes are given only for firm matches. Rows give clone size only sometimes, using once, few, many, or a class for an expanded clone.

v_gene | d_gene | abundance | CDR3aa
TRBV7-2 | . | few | CASSLVRGAWETQYF
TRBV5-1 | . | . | CASSFGTTIYEQYF
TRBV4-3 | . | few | CASSQEDRAYEQYF
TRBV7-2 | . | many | CASSYSKGGTDTQYF
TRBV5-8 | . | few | CASSLTGGRSNYGYTF
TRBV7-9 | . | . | CASSLAWTASNYGYTF
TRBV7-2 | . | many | CASSLGSRYEQYF
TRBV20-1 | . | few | CSASEGPAEAFF
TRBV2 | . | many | CASSEEIGYEQYF
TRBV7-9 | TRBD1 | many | CASSLGTGAAGELFF
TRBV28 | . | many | CASSYKEPGFLGGYTF
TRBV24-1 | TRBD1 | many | CATRDRGNTEAFF
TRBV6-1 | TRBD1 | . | CASRQGGGRPQHF